These 21 T cell receptor beta chains came from one sample sequenced in a study of T cells in Graves' hyperthyroidism and ophthalmopathy. Regions amplified from RNA transcripts were the TCR beta CDR3 regions. The TCR CDR3 was amplified in a first-round RT-PCR using the HTBI primer set. MiXCR, run by TCRdb on the multiplex PCR reads, gives a single entry per CDR3 protein. The sample carries hundreds of thousands of distinct CDR3 sequences, about 16% recorded once. Sequencing was done on a sample of blood. The receptors shown here come from a woman between 55 and 75 years old with Graves' ophthalmopathy.

This clonotype was observed at least ten times. The rearrangement joins TRBV7-9 to TRBJ2-1; D gene unclear. V was trimmed by 2 bases and J by 5 bases, leaving 13 bases between them. Germline CDR1 reads SEHNR; CDR2 reads FQNEAQ (reference sequence). This CDR3 has 15 residues. In DNA, the CDR3 is TGTGCCAGCAGCTTACTCAAAGGCTCTAACAATGAGCAGTTCTTC. It yields the protein CASSLLKGSNNEQFF.

This clonotype occurred a few times. Here the CDR3 DNA reads TGTGCCAGCCAGGGCGCTAGCGGGAGATCTACCGGGGAGCTGTTTTTT. This encodes CASQGASGRSTGELFF. The chain couples TRBV19 to TRBJ2-2; 10 bases fit TRBD2. Germline trimming cut 9 bases from V and 5 bases from J; bases unmatched to any gene: 12. CDR3 length equals 16 residues. CDR1 and CDR2 (germline): LNHDA, SQIVND (reference sequence). The complete variable domain, with remaining parts taken from reference TRBV19 and TRBJ2-2, reads DGGITQSPKYLFRKEGQNVTLSCEQNLNHDAMYWYRQDPGQGLRLIYYSQIVNDFQKGDIAEGYSVSREKKESFPLTVTSAQKNPTAFYLCASQGASGRSTGELFFGEGSRLTVL.

This clonotype was counted many times. This sequence joins TRBV20-1 and TRBJ1-1; D is uncertain. V shed 5 bases and J shed 7 bases, with 8 bases lying between them. CDR1 is DFQATT, CDR2 SNEGSKA, per germline (reference sequence). CDR3 length: 10 residues. The CDR3 loop reads CSALTLEAFF. CDR3 DNA sequence: TGCAGTGCTCTCACCCTTGAAGCTTTCTTT.

This clonotype occurred many times. The V gene is TRBV24-1, the J gene TRBJ2-7, with D tentatively TRBD1 or TRBD2 (5 bases each). V shed 5 bases and J shed 5 bases, with 15 bases lying between them. CDR1 is KGHDR, CDR2 SFDVKD, per germline. The length of the CDR3 is 14 residues. CDR3 coding DNA: TGTGCCACCAGTGGCGCCGGGACGGCCCACGAGCAGTACTTC. It encodes CATSGAGTAHEQYF.

V is TRBV11-2 and J is TRBJ2-2; 9 bases fit TRBD2. The CDR3 consists of 15 residues. J lost 7 bases, V lost 3 bases, and 6 bases had no gene match. Germline V gene sequence: CDR1 SGHAT, CDR2 FQNNGV. For the CDR3, the DNA is TGTGCCAGCAGCTTGGCGGGAGGGCATAACGGGGAGCTGTTTTTT. Protein product: CASSLAGGHNGELFF.

A word on this clonotype: Since a much larger clone is just one base distant, this may be a read error. The V and J genes are TRBV7-2 and TRBJ2-7; TRBD2 matches at 15 bases. This CDR3 is built from 16 residues. J gave up 7 bases and V 4 bases, and 8 bases lay outside the gene matches. Germline V lookup: CDR1 SGHTA, CDR2 FQGNSA. The CDR3 DNA reads as TGTGCCAGCAGCTCGGGACTAGCGGGGGGTGGTAATGAGCAGTACTTC. Amino acid sequence: CASSSGLAGGGNEQYF.

The chain joins TRBV19 to TRBJ2-1; 9 positions agree with TRBD1. Germline-derived CDR1 and CDR2 are LNHDA and SQIVND (reference sequence). This CDR3 is built from 16 residues. After removal of 4 bases from V and 4 bases from J, the junction contained 8 bases not matched to a gene. The chain's CDR3 is CASSTRTGAGYNEQFF. The CDR3 DNA sequence: TGTGCCAGTAGTACTCGGACAGGGGCGGGTTACAATGAGCAGTTCTTC.

This chain joins TRBV20-1 and TRBJ1-3, with D tentatively TRBD1 (6 bases). The germline V gene encodes CDR1 DFQATT and CDR2 SNEGSKA (reference sequence). This CDR3 contains 15 residues. V dropped 6 bases and J dropped 0 bases, with 15 bases sitting between them. CDR3 nucleotides: TGCAGTGCCCGGACAGATCCAAGCTCTGGAAACACCATATATTTT. It encodes CSARTDPSSGNTIYF.

V gene TRBV9 combines with J gene TRBJ2-1; TRBD1 matches at 7 bases. Germline trimming cut 0 bases from V and 6 bases from J; bases unmatched to any gene: 3. CDR1 and CDR2 (germline): SGDLS, YYNGEE. The CDR3 contains 14 residues. CDR3 sequence (DNA): TGTGCCAGCAGCGTAGGGGACAGCCTCAATGAGCAGTTCTTC. This translates into CASSVGDSLNEQFF.

This clonotype has at least ten counts. The chain recombines TRBV30 with TRBJ2-7, with D perhaps TRBD2 (5 bases). V lost 0 bases and J 2 bases, leaving 8 bases between the germline ends. This CDR3 has 13 residues. Germline V lookup: CDR1 GTSNPN, CDR2 SVGIG (reference sequence). In nucleotides, the CDR3 is TGTGCCTGGAGTGTCCGGGATACCTACGAGCAGTACTTC. Its translation: CAWSVRDTYEQYF.

This clonotype was seen repeatedly, ten times or more. V gene TRBV12-3 or TRBV12-4 combines with J gene TRBJ1-5, with 7 bases identical to TRBD1. With 4 bases clipped from V and 5 bases from J, the junction kept 5 bases outside the gene matches. The CDR3 runs to 14 residues. CDR3: CASSSGGAHQPQHF. In DNA, the CDR3 is TGTGCCAGCAGTTCAGGGGGGGCACATCAGCCCCAGCATTTT.

This clonotype was recorded a few times. The chain combines TRBV5-8 with TRBJ2-5; 8 positions match TRBD2. The CDR3 loop spans 17 amino acids. The V segment lost 0 bases and the J segment 1 base; nucleotides outside the gene matches: 8. The V gene's germline CDR1 is SGHTS and CDR2 YDEGEE. The CDR3 DNA reads TGTGCCAGCAGCTTGGCGGCCGGGACTAGAACCCAAGAGACCCAGTACTTC. Translating gives CASSLAAGTRTQETQYF.

This clonotype was counted ten times or more. The rearrangement links TRBV7-9 to TRBJ2-7, with 8 bases lining up with TRBD2. CDR1 and CDR2 (germline): SEHNR, FQNEAQ (reference sequence). The CDR3 covers 14 residues. V shed 5 bases, J shed 0 bases, and the junction held 3 bases outside the gene matches. The CDR3 DNA reads as TGTGCCAGCAGCGGGACTAGAAGCTCCTACGAGCAGTACTTC. Its protein is CASSGTRSSYEQYF. Full variable domain (outside the CDR3, taken from reference TRBV7-9 and TRBJ2-7): DTGVSQNPRHKITKRGQNVTFRCDPISEHNRLYWYRQTLGQGPEFLTYFQNEAQLEKSRLLSDRFSAERPKGSFSTLEIQRTEQGDSAMYLCASSGTRSSYEQYFGPGTRLTVT.

This chain links TRBV9 with TRBJ2-5; D is perhaps TRBD2 (5 bases). Trimming stripped 3 bases from V and 5 bases from J, with 11 bases between. This CDR3 has 13 amino acids. The germline gives CDR1 SGDLS, CDR2 YYNGEE. The CDR3 loop reads CASSGSRRETQYF. The CDR3 nucleotides read TGTGCCAGCAGCGGAAGTAGGAGGGAGACCCAGTACTTC.

Remarks on this clonotype: This may be a read error, as it is one base from a much larger clone. The rearrangement joins TRBV7-9 to TRBJ2-7, with D tentatively TRBD1 or TRBD2 (5 bases each). The DNA end is more similar to TRBJ2-1, so the J call may be wrong. The CDR3 extends over 16 amino acids. CDR1 is SEHNR and CDR2 is FQNEAQ in the germline V gene (reference sequence). The CDR3 sequence is CASSYPIGTGPYEQFF. The CDR3 nucleotides read TGTGCCAGCAGCTACCCCATAGGGACGGGCCCCTACGAGCAGTTCTTC.

This clonotype has a count of ten or more. V gene TRBV6-1 combines with J gene TRBJ2-5, with D maybe TRBD2 (5 bases). The CDR3 is 16 amino acids. Trimming cost V 5 bases and J 5 bases, with 21 bases left between them. Germline CDR1 and CDR2: MNHNS and SASEGT. The CDR3 spells CASSPRGSAIGETQYF. The CDR3 nucleotides are TGTGCCAGCAGTCCCCGGGGATCGGCTATAGGGGAGACCCAGTACTTC.

This clonotype appeared many times. The rearrangement joins TRBV27 to TRBJ2-5, with 10 bases matching TRBD2. This CDR3 is 14 amino acids long. Germline CDR1 and CDR2: MNHEY and SMNVEV (reference sequence). The ends lost 6 bases at V and 5 bases at J; junction bases unmatched: 6. CDR3 sequence: CASRASGRMETQYF. DNA of the CDR3: TGTGCCAGCAGAGCTAGCGGGAGAATGGAGACCCAGTACTTC.

The sample holds many counts of this clonotype. This rearrangement joins TRBV7-2 to TRBJ2-3; 8 nucleotides agree with TRBD1. From germline, CDR1 is SGHTA and CDR2 FQGNSA. This CDR3 is 17 amino acids long. V was clipped by 1 base and J by 4 bases; unmatched bases: 10. CDR3 region: CASSLELRTGISDTQYF. CDR3 DNA sequence: TGTGCCAGCAGCTTAGAACTCAGGACAGGGATTTCAGATACGCAGTATTTT.

This clonotype was recorded a few times. The chain is built from TRBV30 and TRBJ1-4, with D perhaps TRBD1 (6 bases). The CDR3 runs to 15 residues. Germline loops: CDR1 GTSNPN, CDR2 SVGIG (reference sequence). The ends were cut back, 0 bases at V and 7 bases at J, with 15 bases in the middle. The CDR3 bases are TGTGCCTGGAGTGTACCGGGGGGGCTTGTTGAAAAACTGTTTTTT. Its protein product is CAWSVPGGLVEKLFF.

Only a few counts were recorded for this clonotype. One end of the junction fails to match germline, which may point to a read error. The rearrangement joins TRBV4-2 to TRBJ2-7; 11 bases match TRBD2. This CDR3 contains 17 residues. Germline V gene data show CDR1 as LGHNA and CDR2 as YNFKEQ. For the CDR3, the DNA is TGTGCCAGCAGCCAAGCTGGTGGACTAGCGGGTACCTACGGGCAGTACTTC. Residues: CASSQAGGLAGTYGQYF.

V is TRBV19 and J is TRBJ2-2; 9 nucleotides align to TRBD2. Germline-derived CDR1 and CDR2 are LNHDA and SQIVND (reference sequence). The CDR3 covers 13 residues. Trimming took 9 bases from V and 4 from J; bases not matched to a gene: 3. In DNA, the CDR3 is TGTGCCAGGATAGCGGGAGTCACCGGGGAGCTGTTTTTT. It yields the protein CARIAGVTGELFF.